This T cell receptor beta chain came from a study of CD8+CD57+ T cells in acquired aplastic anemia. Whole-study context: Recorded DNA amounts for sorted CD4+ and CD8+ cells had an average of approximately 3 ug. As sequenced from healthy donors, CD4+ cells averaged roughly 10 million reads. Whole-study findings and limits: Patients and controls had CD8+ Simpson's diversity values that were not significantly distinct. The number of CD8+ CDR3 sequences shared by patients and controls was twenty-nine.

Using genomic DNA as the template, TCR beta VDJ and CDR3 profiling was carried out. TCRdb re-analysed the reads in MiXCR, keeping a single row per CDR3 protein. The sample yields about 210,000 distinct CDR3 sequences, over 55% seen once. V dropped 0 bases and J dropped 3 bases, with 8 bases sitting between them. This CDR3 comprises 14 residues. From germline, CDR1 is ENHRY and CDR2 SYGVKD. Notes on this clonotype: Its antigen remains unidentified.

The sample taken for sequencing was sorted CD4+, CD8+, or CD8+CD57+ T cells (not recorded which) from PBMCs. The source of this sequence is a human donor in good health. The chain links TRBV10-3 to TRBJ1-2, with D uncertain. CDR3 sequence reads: CAISESNGDYGYTF. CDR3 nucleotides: TGTGCCATCAGTGAGTCGAATGGAGACTATGGCTACACCTTC.